This TCR beta chain was sequenced in a study of shared clonotypes between healthy human individuals. About the study: Three CD4 naive, three CD4 memory, two CD8 naive and one CD8 memory plate were used per donor.

Positive CCR7 selection of CD45RO-negative cells yielded the naive CD8 cells, and terminally differentiated effector memory CD45RA+ cells were excluded. This CDR3 spans 14 amino acids. V lost 5 bases, J lost 3 bases, and 14 bases lay in between. Germline V gene data show CDR1 as MNHEY and CDR2 as SMNVEV (reference sequence). Assay execution took place at the deep level. Authors' processing steps: Junction-only sequences produced by ImmunoSEQ had no quality scores, so filtering differed. Libraries were prepared by immunoSEQ multiplex PCR; TCRdb keeps only in-frame clonotypes and omits some of them. Clone size and the V and J calls come from that table; the DNA yielded D and trimming. This repertoire shows some 800,000 clones, 80% to 95% found once; its top ten account for around 24%.

The sequencing input was naive CD8+ T cells sorted from blood. V usage is TRBV27 and J usage is TRBJ2-7, with TRBD2 as a possible D gene (6 bases). The clonotype comes from a man aged 30-40 years in good health. The CDR3 loop is CASSPSEGFYEQYF. In DNA form, the CDR3 reads TGTGCCAGCAGTCCTTCGGAGGGTTTCTACGAGCAGTACTTC.